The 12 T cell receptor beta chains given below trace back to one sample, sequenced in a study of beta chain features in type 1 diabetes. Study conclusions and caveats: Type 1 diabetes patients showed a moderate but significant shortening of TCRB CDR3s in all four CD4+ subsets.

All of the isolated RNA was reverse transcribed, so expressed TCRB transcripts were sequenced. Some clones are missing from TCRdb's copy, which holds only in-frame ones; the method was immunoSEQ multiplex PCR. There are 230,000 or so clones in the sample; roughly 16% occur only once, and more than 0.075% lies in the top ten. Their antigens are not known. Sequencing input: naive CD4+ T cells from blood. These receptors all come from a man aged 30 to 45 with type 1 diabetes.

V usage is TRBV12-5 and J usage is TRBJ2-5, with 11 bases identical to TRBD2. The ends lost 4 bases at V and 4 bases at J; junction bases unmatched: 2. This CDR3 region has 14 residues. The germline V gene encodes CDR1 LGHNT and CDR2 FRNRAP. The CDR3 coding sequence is TGTGCTAGTGGTTCGGGGACTAGCGGAGAGACCCAGTACTTC. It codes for CASGSGTSGETQYF. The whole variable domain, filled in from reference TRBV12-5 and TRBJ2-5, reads DARVTQTPRHKVTEMGQEVTMRCQPILGHNTVFWYRQTMMQGLELLAYFRNRAPLDDSGMPKDRFSAEMPDATLATLKIQPSEPRDSAVYFCASGSGTSGETQYFGPGTRLLVL.

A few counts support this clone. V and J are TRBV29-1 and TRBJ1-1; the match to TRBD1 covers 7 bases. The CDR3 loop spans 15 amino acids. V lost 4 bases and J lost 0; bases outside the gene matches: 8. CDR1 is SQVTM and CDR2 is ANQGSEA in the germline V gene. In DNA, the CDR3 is TGCAGCGTTGTCTCCCCTGGGACAGTGAACACTGAAGCTTTCTTT. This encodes CSVVSPGTVNTEAFF.

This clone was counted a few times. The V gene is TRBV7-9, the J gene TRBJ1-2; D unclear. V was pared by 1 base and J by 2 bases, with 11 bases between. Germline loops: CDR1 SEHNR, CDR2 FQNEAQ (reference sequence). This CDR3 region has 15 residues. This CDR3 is CASSLDMLENYGYTF. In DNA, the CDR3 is TGTGCCAGCAGCTTAGATATGTTGGAGAACTATGGCTACACCTTC. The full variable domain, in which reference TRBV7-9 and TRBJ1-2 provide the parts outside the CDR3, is DTGVSQNPRHKITKRGQNVTFRCDPISEHNRLYWYRQTLGQGPEFLTYFQNEAQLEKSRLLSDRFSAERPKGSFSTLEIQRTEQGDSAMYLCASSLDMLENYGYTFGSGTRLTVV.

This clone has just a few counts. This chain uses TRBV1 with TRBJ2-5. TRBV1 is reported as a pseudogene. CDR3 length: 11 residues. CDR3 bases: TGCACCAGCAGCCAGGGAGAGACCCAGTACTTC. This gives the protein CTSSQGETQYF.

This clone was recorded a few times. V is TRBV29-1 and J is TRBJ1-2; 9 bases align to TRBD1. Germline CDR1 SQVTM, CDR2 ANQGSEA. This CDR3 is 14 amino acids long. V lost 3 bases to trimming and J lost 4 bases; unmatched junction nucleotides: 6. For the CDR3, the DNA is TGCAGCGTTGAGAGGGGACAGGGTCTCTATGGCTACACCTTC. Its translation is CSVERGQGLYGYTF.

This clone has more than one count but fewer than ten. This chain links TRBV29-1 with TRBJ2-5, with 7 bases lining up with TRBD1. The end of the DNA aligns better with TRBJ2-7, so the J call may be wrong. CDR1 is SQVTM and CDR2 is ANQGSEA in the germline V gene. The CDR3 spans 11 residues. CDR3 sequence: CSVGGQAEQYF. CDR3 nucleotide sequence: TGCAGCGTTGGTGGACAGGCCGAGCAGTACTTC.

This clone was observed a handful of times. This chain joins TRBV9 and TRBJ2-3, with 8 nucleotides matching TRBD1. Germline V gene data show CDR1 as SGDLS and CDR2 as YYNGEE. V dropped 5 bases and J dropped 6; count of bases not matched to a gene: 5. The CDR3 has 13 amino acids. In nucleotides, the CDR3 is TGTGCCAGCAGTAGGACAGGGATGGATACGCAGTATTTT. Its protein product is CASSRTGMDTQYF.

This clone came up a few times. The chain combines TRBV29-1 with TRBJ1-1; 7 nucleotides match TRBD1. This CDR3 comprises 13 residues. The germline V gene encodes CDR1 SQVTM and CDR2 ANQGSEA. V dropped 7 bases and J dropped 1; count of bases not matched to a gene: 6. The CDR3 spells CSAWGTENTEAFF. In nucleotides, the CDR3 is TGCAGCGCCTGGGGGACAGAGAACACTGAAGCTTTCTTT.

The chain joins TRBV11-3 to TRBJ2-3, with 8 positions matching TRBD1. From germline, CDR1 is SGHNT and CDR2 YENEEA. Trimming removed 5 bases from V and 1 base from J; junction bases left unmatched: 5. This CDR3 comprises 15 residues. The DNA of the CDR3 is TGTGCCAGCAGCCTCATGGGACAGGGCACAGATACGCAGTATTTT. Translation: CASSLMGQGTDTQYF.

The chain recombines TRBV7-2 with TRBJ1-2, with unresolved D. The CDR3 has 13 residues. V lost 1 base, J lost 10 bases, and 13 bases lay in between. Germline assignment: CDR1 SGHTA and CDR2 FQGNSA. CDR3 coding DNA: TGTGCCAGCAGCTTAGAGAGCTACGGACCCTACACCTTC. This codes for CASSLESYGPYTF.

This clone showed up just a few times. DNA for the CDR3: TGTGCCAGCAGCCAAGATTGGGCAGATACGGAGACCCAGTACTTC. Translated: CASSQDWADTETQYF. The gene calls are TRBV4-2 and TRBJ2-5; D is uncertain. CDR1 LGHNA and CDR2 YNFKEQ come from the germline V gene. The length of the CDR3 is 15 residues. Trimming pared 0 bases from V and 5 bases from J, leaving 13 bases between.

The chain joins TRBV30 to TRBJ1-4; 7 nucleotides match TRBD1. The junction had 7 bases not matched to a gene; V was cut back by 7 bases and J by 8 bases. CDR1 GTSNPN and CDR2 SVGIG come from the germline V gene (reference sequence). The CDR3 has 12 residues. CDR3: CALARGGEKLFF. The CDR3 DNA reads TGTGCCTTGGCCAGGGGGGGAGAAAAACTGTTTTTT. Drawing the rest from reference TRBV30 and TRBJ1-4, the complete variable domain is SQTIHQWPATLVQPVGSPLSLECTVEGTSNPNLYWYRQAAGRGLQLLFYSVGIGQISSEVPQNLSASRPQDRQFILSSKKLLLSDSGFYLCALARGGEKLFFGSGTQLSVL.